Following are 17 T cell receptor beta chains from one sample sequenced in a study of cytomegalovirus exposure and HLA in healthy donors. 60 Vbeta and 13 Jbeta primers were used in PCR. Clones were read by immunoSEQ multiplex PCR, and TCRdb kept only the in-frame ones, dropping some. Of roughly 71,000 clones in the sample, almost 80% were seen once. The sample comprised PBMCs. All receptors come from a girl aged 10-17 years in good health and CMV-seropositive.

The V gene is TRBV15, the J gene TRBJ1-2; no definite D call. This CDR3 spans 14 amino acids. Trimming cost V 0 bases and J 0 bases, with 5 bases left between them. CDR1 LNHNV and CDR2 YYDKDF come from the germline V gene (reference sequence). CDR3 sequence reads: CATSRDGANYGYTF. In DNA form, the CDR3 reads TGTGCCACCAGCAGAGATGGAGCTAACTATGGCTACACCTTC.

The chain employs TRBV5-1 and TRBJ2-3; the D gene is possibly TRBD2 (6 bases). Looked up from germline, CDR1 is SGHRS and CDR2 is YFSETQ. The CDR3 has 15 amino acids. V lost 2 bases and J lost 2, with 12 bases in between. The CDR3 DNA reads as TGCGCCAGCAGCTTCTCAGCGGGTATCACAGATACGCAGTATTTT. Residues: CASSFSAGITDTQYF.

The chain employs TRBV6-1 and TRBJ2-1; 7 bases match TRBD1. The CDR3 spans 13 residues. Looked up from germline, CDR1 is MNHNS and CDR2 is SASEGT. The trim removed 8 bases at V and 4 bases at J, leaving 5 bases unmatched. CDR3 protein: CASAETGYNEQFF. CDR3 nucleotides: TGTGCCAGCGCTGAGACAGGGTACAATGAGCAGTTCTTC.

In this sample, this clone turned up once. V and J are TRBV11-2 and TRBJ2-1; TRBD1 might be the D (6 bases). Trimming took 0 bases from V and 3 from J, leaving 6 bases between them. The length of the CDR3 is 14 residues. Germline CDR1 reads SGHAT; CDR2 reads FQNNGV. Here the CDR3 reads CASSLEQGYNEQFF. In DNA, the CDR3 is TGTGCCAGCAGCTTAGAACAGGGCTACAATGAGCAGTTCTTC.

The rearrangement uses TRBV7-8 and TRBJ1-3; a possible D gene is TRBD1 (6 bases). The CDR3 spans 15 residues. CDR1 and CDR2 from the germline V gene are SGHVS and FQNEAQ. V was pared by 5 bases and J by 4 bases, with 15 bases between. Written as DNA, the CDR3 is TGTGCCAGCAGCCCCCAACAGGGCGCGGGAAACACCATATATTTT. It encodes CASSPQQGAGNTIYF.

There are many counts of this clone. The rearrangement joins TRBV29-1 to TRBJ1-1; D perhaps matches TRBD1 (5 bases). The germline V gene has CDR1 SQVTM and CDR2 ANQGSEA. V was shortened by 1 base and J by 0 bases, with 15 bases between the two germline ends. CDR3 size: 16 residues. The CDR3 DNA reads TGCAGCGTTGAAGTTAGTGGCAGGGAAATGAACACTGAAGCTTTCTTT. Its protein product is CSVEVSGREMNTEAFF.

As regards this clone: A read error may account for a junction end that differs from germline. The chain is built from TRBV4-1 and TRBJ2-5, with 11 nucleotides matching TRBD2. This CDR3 spans 18 amino acids. In germline, CDR1 is MGHRA, CDR2 YSYEKL. CDR3 region: CASSQDPASGGPVETQYF. The CDR3 region has the DNA TGCGCCAGCAGTCAAGATCCGGCTAGCGGGGGGCCGGTGGAGACCCAGTACTTC.

This sequence joins TRBV5-1 and TRBJ2-7; 7 bases are shared with TRBD1. This CDR3 is 14 amino acids long. Trimming took 3 bases from V and 3 from J; bases not matched to a gene: 6. The germline V gene has CDR1 SGHRS and CDR2 YFSETQ. For the CDR3, the DNA is TGCGCCAGCAGCTCTACCGGGACAGTCTACGAGCAGTACTTC. Its translation is CASSSTGTVYEQYF. Using reference TRBV5-1 and TRBJ2-7 for the parts outside the CDR3, the full variable domain is KAGVTQTPRYLIKTRGQQVTLSCSPISGHRSVSWYQQTPGQGLQFLFEYFSETQRNKGNFPGRFSGRQFSNSRSEMNVSTLELGDSALYLCASSSTGTVYEQYFGPGTRLTVT.

The chain links TRBV6-6 to TRBJ2-7; perhaps TRBD1 as D (5 bases). Trimming removed 2 bases at V and 4 bases at J, with 6 bases between. The germline V gene has CDR1 MNHNY and CDR2 SVGAGI (reference sequence). CDR3 length: 12 residues. The CDR3 region has the DNA TGTGCCAGCAGTTACGCAGGGTACGAGCAGTACTTC. This codes for CASSYAGYEQYF.

The chain employs TRBV6-5 and TRBJ2-5; 8 bases line up with TRBD2. Trimming took 5 bases from V and 5 from J; bases not matched to a gene: 10. This CDR3 has 15 amino acids. The germline V gene has CDR1 MNHEY and CDR2 SVGAGI. CDR3 sequence (DNA): TGTGCCAGCAGTCCCCCGGGGGGGAGGGGGGAGACCCAGTACTTC. It encodes CASSPPGGRGETQYF.

The chain employs TRBV9 and TRBJ2-2, with TRBD2 matching 12 bases. The germline V gene has CDR1 SGDLS and CDR2 YYNGEE. With V trimmed by 2 bases and J by 4 bases, 12 bases remained unmatched. This CDR3 contains 19 residues. The CDR3, as DNA: TGTGCCAGCAGCGTCGGACTAGCGGGATTACGGGGGGGCACCGGGGAGCTGTTTTTT. Protein: CASSVGLAGLRGGTGELFF.

The CDR3 loop reads CASSPGQGQDEQYF. In DNA form, the CDR3 reads TGTGCCAGCTCCCCAGGACAGGGTCAGGACGAGCAGTACTTC. V and J are TRBV18 and TRBJ2-7; 8 bases line up with TRBD1. The CDR3 has 14 residues. J was trimmed by 5 bases and V by 6 bases; bases with no gene match: 9. Germline CDR1 is KGHSH and CDR2 is LQKENI.

J is TRBJ2-3 and V is TRBV9; maybe TRBD1 (5 bases). Germline CDR1 SGDLS, CDR2 YYNGEE. The CDR3 consists of 16 residues. Trimming removed 6 bases from V and 2 bases from J, with 19 bases in between. The DNA of the CDR3 is TGTGCCAGCACCCAAGGGGCTGGCGGAACCACAGATACGCAGTATTTT. Translated, it gives CASTQGAGGTTDTQYF. The full variable domain, with the rest looked up from reference TRBV9 and TRBJ2-3, is DSGVTQTPKHLITATGQRVTLRCSPRSGDLSVYWYQQSLDQGLQFLIQYYNGEERAKGNILERFSAQQFPDLHSELNLSSLELGDSALYFCASTQGAGGTTDTQYFGPGTRLTVL.

Only one count was recorded for this clone. V and J are TRBV30 and TRBJ1-1, with D uncertain. V lost 4 bases, J lost 0 bases, and 9 bases lay in between. CDR1 is GTSNPN and CDR2 is SVGIG in the germline V gene (reference sequence). This CDR3 region has 13 residues. The CDR3 loop is CAWTVLLNTEAFF. The CDR3 bases are TGTGCCTGGACTGTACTCTTGAACACTGAAGCTTTCTTT.

V and J are TRBV19 and TRBJ2-7; 7 bases line up with TRBD1. Germline CDR1 is LNHDA and CDR2 is SQIVND (reference sequence). The J segment lost 1 base and the V segment lost 6 bases, leaving 6 bases of the junction unmatched. This CDR3 has 14 residues. CDR3 nucleotides: TGTGCCAGTAGGCAACAGGGGCTTTCCTACGAGCAGTACTTC. Protein: CASRQQGLSYEQYF.

This clone was seen just once. The CDR3 protein is CASSLYPGSTEAFF. The CDR3 nucleotides read TGTGCCAGCAGCTTGTACCCGGGAAGCACTGAAGCTTTCTTT. The V call is TRBV5-4, the J call TRBJ1-1; D is undetermined. The CDR3 has 14 amino acids. The germline V gene encodes CDR1 SGHNT and CDR2 YYREEE (reference sequence). Trimming pared 1 base from V and 4 bases from J, leaving 11 bases between.

The gene calls are TRBV7-2 and TRBJ1-4; TRBD1 agrees at 7 bases. The CDR3 is 15 residues long. J lost 3 bases, V lost 5 bases, and 6 bases had no gene match. The germline CDR1 and CDR2 sequences are SGHTA and FQGNSA. In DNA form, the CDR3 reads TGTGCCAGCAGCCCCAGAGGGACAGCTAATGAAAAACTGTTTTTT. Its protein is CASSPRGTANEKLFF. Full variable domain (rest looked up from reference TRBV7-2 and TRBJ1-4): GAGVSQSPSNKVTEKGKDVELRCDPISGHTALYWYRQSLGQGLEFLIYFQGNSAPDKSGLPSDRFSAERTGGSVSTLTIQRTQQEDSAVYLCASSPRGTANEKLFFGSGTQLSVL.